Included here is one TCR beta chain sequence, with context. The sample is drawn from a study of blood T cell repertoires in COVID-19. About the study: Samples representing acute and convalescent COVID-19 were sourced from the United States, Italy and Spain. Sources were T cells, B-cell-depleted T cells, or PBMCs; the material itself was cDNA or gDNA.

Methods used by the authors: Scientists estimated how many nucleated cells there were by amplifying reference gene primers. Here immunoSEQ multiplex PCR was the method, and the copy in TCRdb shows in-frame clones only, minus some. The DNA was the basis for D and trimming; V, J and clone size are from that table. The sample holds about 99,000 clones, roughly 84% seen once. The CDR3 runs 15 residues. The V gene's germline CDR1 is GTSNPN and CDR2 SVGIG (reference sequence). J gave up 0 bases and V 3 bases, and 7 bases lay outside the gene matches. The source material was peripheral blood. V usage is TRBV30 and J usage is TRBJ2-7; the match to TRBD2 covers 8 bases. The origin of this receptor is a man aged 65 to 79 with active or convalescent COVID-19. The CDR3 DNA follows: TGTGCCTGGAGCCCCGGGGGGGGGCTCTCCTACGAGCAGTACTTC. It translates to CAWSPGGGLSYEQYF. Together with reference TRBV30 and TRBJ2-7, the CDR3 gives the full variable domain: SQTIHQWPATLVQPVGSPLSLECTVEGTSNPNLYWYRQAAGRGLQLLFYSVGIGQISSEVPQNLSASRPQDRQFILSSKKLLLSDSGFYLCAWSPGGGLSYEQYFGPGTRLTVT.